This T cell receptor beta chain emerged from a study of T cells in Graves' hyperthyroidism and ophthalmopathy (dated by TCRdb to the late 2010s). Study-level background: TCR V-J signatures able to tell the groups apart were searched for in a discovery cohort of 90 to 100 patients, of whom more than 40 had Graves' ophthalmopathy and roughly 57 had stable Graves' hyperthyroidism. Prospective prediction of ophthalmopathy was tested in an independent validation cohort of some 20 hyperthyroidism patients and 17 patients who later progressed to ophthalmopathy. In six Graves' hyperthyroidism patients, the study also compared T-cell repertoires from thyroid tissue with T-cell repertoires from blood. Following sampling, methimazole starting at 30 mg daily was given to hyperthyroidism patients, and high-dose intravenous methylprednisolone was given to ophthalmopathy patients. The paper reports TCR Vbeta CDR3 sequencing of about 140 peripheral blood samples: approximately 43 ophthalmopathy, roughly 80 hyperthyroidism and around 17 progressor patients. The 75 to 100 discovery patients were randomly split 7:3 into training and test sets. Overall results and qualifications from the work: Most expanded thyroid clonotypes (frequency above 0.001) were also detected in blood, a finding suggesting that blood repertoires may reflect thyroid immune responses. Sample size was not statistically predetermined, and investigators were not blinded to group allocation. In validation, progression to ophthalmopathy was predicted by the model with approximately 67% sensitivity and approximately 78% specificity, a median of roughly 6 months before onset. A 13 V-J signature model separated ophthalmopathy from stable hyperthyroidism, with 87.88% sensitivity and roughly 81% specificity in cross-validation and 80%/75% in testing.

About this clonotype itself: The clone's antigen remains unknown. No per-base quality is available; no much larger clone lies one base away.

The study excluded patients with uncontrolled infections, other autoimmune diseases, pregnancy or lactation. Diagnoses were established on the basis of clinical symptoms, serum thyroxine and TRAb, thyroid ultrasound, and orbital computed tomography. Trizol reagent was used to extract total RNA, and RNA quality was then checked on an Agilent 2100 Bioanalyzer. Amplification of TCR beta CDR3 regions was carried out from RNA transcripts. A first-round RT-PCR of the TCR CDR3 used the HTBI primer set with the Qiagen OneStep RT-PCR kit. The libraries were constructed in a second round of multiplex PCR and then size-selected and purified. The libraries were sequenced on an Illumina HiSeq2000 using paired-end 100 bp reads. The paper's processing steps were these. Raw data were processed with SOAPnuke, discarding reads with adapters, uncalled bases, mean Phred below 15, or no exact constant-primer or identifier match. High-quality paired reads were merged using COPE v1.2.5, and each unique nucleotide sequence was defined as a clonotype. MiTCR v1.1 was used to align the clonotypes against IMGT TRBV, TRBD and TRBJ reference segments. The analysis was restricted to V-J combinations with a frequency above 0.0001, which together covered 99.2% of the repertoires. A TCS score was defined as the ratio between F50 (clonal expansion) and ExV (chaos), using BLOSUM62-based TCRdist between CDR3 peptides within each V-J. Welch's t-statistics and random forest reduced fewer than 550 V-J features to around 14, which were used in a naive Bayes classifier (R e1071). Thyroid-blood repertoire similarity was quantified with the Morisita-Horn index. The public reads were run again by TCRdb, first through fastp at Q25 and then through MiXCR, and only productive beta chains were kept. Entries are consolidated by CDR3 protein sequence, retaining the most common genes and DNA. These V and J calls originate from TCRdb's pipeline instead of the authors' own analysis. Within this sample are around 600,000 distinct CDR3 sequences, with 45% of them counted one time only. The ten largest clones capture about 7% of the sample.

The CDR3 runs 13 residues from the cysteine to the phenylalanine. The DNA shown is the 39-base CDR3, in frame from base 1. The germline V gene encodes CDR1 KGHSH and CDR2 LQKENI. V loses 5 bases at its end and J loses 8 bases; junction bases beyond the gene matches: 5. Sequenced material: peripheral blood or thyroid tissue (not recorded which). This sequence uses TRBV18 and TRBJ1-4; 7 central bases correspond to TRBD1. This clonotype was obtained from an adult man with Graves' disease, either hyperthyroidism or ophthalmopathy (not recorded which). The nucleotides read TGTGCCAGCTCAAGGGAAGGGGGCGAAAAACTGTTTTTT. Translated, it reads CASSREGGEKLFF.